A selection of T cell receptor beta chains follows, all from one sample in a study of T cell responses to AZD1222 COVID-19 vaccine. The data were produced by immunoSEQ multiplex PCR, yet TCRdb's version contains in-frame clones alone and is incomplete. The data show roughly 140,000 clones, 85% to 90% seen once. The material was peripheral blood, obtained 28 days after the second AZD1222 dose. These receptors were obtained from an adult who received the AZD1222 COVID-19 vaccine. Each CDR3 is given without its conserved first and last residue.

cdr3_aa	v_call	j_call	cdr3_length
ASSLGVGAIPWEKLF	TRBV5-6	TRBJ1-4	15
ASSLGLRGGEQY	TRBV11-2	TRBJ2-7	12
ASSFGGEETQY	TRBV11-2	TRBJ2-5	11
ASSLSFPGNSPLH	TRBV27	TRBJ1-6	13
ASIPNSGLGLETQY	TRBV7-8	TRBJ2-5	14
ASSWASGGYEQY	TRBV7-8	TRBJ2-7	12
ASSRSPGDTQY	TRBV5-1	TRBJ2-3	11
ASSLAATGGPRDTQY	TRBV5-1	TRBJ2-3	15
ATSPGTGNSPLH	TRBV24-1	TRBJ1-6	12
ASSSGGVTEAF	TRBV18	TRBJ1-1	11
ASSAKGLVNEKLF	TRBV7-9	TRBJ1-4	13
ASSYSSRTENEKLF	TRBV6-5	TRBJ1-4	14
ATSRTSGGLYNEQF	TRBV24-1	TRBJ2-1	14
ASSATYCSHLHYNEQF	TRBV3-1/TRBV3-2	TRBJ2-1	16
ASSFTGTGDYEQY	TRBV28	TRBJ2-7	13
ASSLGGYT	TRBV11-2	TRBJ1-2	8
ASSSDGTAGEQY	TRBV18	TRBJ2-7	12
ASSAELAGGTYNEQF	TRBV2	TRBJ2-1	15
ASSYVDQWKNIQY	TRBV6-2/TRBV6-3	TRBJ2-4	13
ATTGQGNTGELF	TRBV5-1	TRBJ2-2	12
ASGEVTGNEQF	TRBV5-1	TRBJ2-1	11
AWSSQRTGVSYT	TRBV30	TRBJ1-2	12
ASSLGQGAAPLH	TRBV3-1/TRBV3-2	TRBJ1-6	12
ASSDTGTGYGYT	TRBV18	TRBJ1-2	12
AWALGVLGTGELF	TRBV30	TRBJ2-2	13
ASSLEPRGSPLH	TRBV28	TRBJ1-6	12
AIGETSGGYNEQF	TRBV10-3	TRBJ2-1	13
ASSLRGRNSPLH	TRBV7-2	TRBJ1-6	12
ASSFPGQWGEQF	TRBV7-9	TRBJ2-1	12
AIRGLAGVGDTQY	TRBV10-3	TRBJ2-3	13
SVGPQEGETQY	TRBV29-1	TRBJ2-5	11
ASSGGTDMNTEAF	TRBV10-1	TRBJ1-1	13
ASSQGGNNQPQH	TRBV3-1/TRBV3-2	TRBJ1-5	12
ASKKGQNTEAF	TRBV19	TRBJ1-1	11
ASSLPPWGTEAF	TRBV7-2	TRBJ1-1	12
ASRPGDPTNEKLF	TRBV28	TRBJ1-4	13
ASSVAGTSGSSEQF	TRBV9	TRBJ2-1	14
AISGGNSNQPQH	TRBV10-3	TRBJ1-5	12
ASSLGLAADTQY	TRBV7-9	TRBJ2-3	12
ASSSEMNTEAF	TRBV7-9	TRBJ1-1	11
ASSLEAHSNQPQH	TRBV11-2	TRBJ1-5	13
ASSQAAYREMNTEAF	TRBV4-2	TRBJ1-1	15
ASSVGGQGHYGYT	TRBV9	TRBJ1-2	13
ASGSGAKLTGYGYT	TRBV19	TRBJ1-2	14
ASSFEFTGANVLT	TRBV5-5	TRBJ2-6	13
ASSEQTESYGYT	TRBV6-1	TRBJ1-2	12
ASSQEETANEKLF	TRBV3-1/TRBV3-2	TRBJ1-4	13
ASSLAGGGDTQY	TRBV3-1/TRBV3-2	TRBJ2-3	12
ASARVPYEQY	TRBV19	TRBJ2-7	10
ASSVEAGGDYGYT	TRBV9	TRBJ1-2	13
ASSLGQGARTGELF	TRBV28	TRBJ2-2	14
ASSLVRGTVPNEQF	TRBV11-2	TRBJ2-1	14
ASSQGGLYEQY	TRBV14	TRBJ2-7	11